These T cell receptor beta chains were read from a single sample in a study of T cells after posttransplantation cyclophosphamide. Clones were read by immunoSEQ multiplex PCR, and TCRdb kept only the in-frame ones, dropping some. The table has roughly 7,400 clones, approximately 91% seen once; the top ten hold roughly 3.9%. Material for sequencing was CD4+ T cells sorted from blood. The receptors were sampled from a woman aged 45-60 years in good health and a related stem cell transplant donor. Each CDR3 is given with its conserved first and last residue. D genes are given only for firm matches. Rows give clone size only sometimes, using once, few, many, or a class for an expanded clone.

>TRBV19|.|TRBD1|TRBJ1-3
CASNSRSTGGGNTIYF
TGTGCCAGTAACAGCAGGAGTACAGGGGGTGGAAACACCATATATTTT
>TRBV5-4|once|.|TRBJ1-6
CASSPGSPQGDNSPLHF
TGTGCCAGCAGCCCCGGAAGCCCCCAGGGCGATAATTCACCCCTCCACTTT
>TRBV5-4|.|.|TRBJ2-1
CASSPAGQRVTYEQFF
TGTGCCAGCAGCCCCGCCGGACAACGGGTTACCTATGAGCAGTTCTTC
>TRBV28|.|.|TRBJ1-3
CASSLSLGVSGNTIYF
TGTGCCAGCAGTTTGTCCTTAGGGGTATCTGGAAACACCATATATTTT
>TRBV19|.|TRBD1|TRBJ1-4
CASSPRGGQGARKLFF
TGTGCCAGTAGTCCTAGGGGAGGACAGGGGGCGCGAAAACTGTTTTTT
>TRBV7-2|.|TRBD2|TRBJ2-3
CASSLASSGHSTDTQYF
TGTGCCAGCAGCTTAGCGTCTAGCGGGCACTCCACAGATACGCAGTATTTT
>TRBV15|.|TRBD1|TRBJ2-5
CATSTDRQETQYF
TGTGCCACCAGCACGGACAGGCAGGAGACCCAGTACTTC
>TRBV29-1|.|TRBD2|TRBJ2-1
CSGGGLAANNEQFF
TGCAGCGGAGGGGGACTAGCGGCTAACAATGAGCAGTTCTTC
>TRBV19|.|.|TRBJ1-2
CASSMQEYGYTF
TGTGCCAGTAGTATGCAGGAATATGGCTACACCTTC
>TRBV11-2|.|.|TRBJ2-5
CASTREDRLQETQYF
TGTGCCAGCACTAGAGAAGACAGGCTGCAAGAGACCCAGTACTTC
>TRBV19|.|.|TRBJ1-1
CASQEALEAEAFF
TGTGCCAGCCAGGAGGCCCTTGAGGCTGAAGCTTTCTTT
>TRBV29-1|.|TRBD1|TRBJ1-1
CSVDSGTGHLEAFF
TGCAGCGTTGACTCCGGGACAGGGCATTTGGAAGCTTTCTTT
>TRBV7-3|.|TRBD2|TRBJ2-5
CASSLGLAGETQYF
TGTGCCAGCAGCTTAGGACTAGCGGGAGAGACCCAGTACTTC
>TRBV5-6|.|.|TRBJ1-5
CASSFSGYNQPQHF
TGTGCCAGCAGCTTCAGCGGGTACAATCAGCCCCAGCATTTT
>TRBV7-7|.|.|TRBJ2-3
CASSLGGMRDTQYF
TGTGCTAGCAGCTTGGGGGGAATGAGGGATACGCAGTATTTT
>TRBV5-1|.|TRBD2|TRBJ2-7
CASSLVAGVSYEQYF
TGCGCCAGCAGCTTGGTTGCGGGAGTCTCCTACGAGCAGTACTTC
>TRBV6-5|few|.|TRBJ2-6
CASPTVPGANVLTF
TGTGCCAGCCCTACCGTACCGGGGGCCAACGTCCTGACTTTC
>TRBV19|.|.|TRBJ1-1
CASSPGGGVNTEAFF
TGTGCCAGTAGCCCCGGCGGAGGGGTGAACACTGAAGCTTTCTTT
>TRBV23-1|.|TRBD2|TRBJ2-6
CASSPPDTSLAGGDLSGANVLTF
TGCGCCAGCAGTCCTCCGGACACAAGCCTAGCGGGGGGAGACCTCTCTGGGGCCAACGTCCTGACTTTC
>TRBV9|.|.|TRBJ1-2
CASSVDPGGLDEHGYTF
TGTGCCAGCAGCGTAGATCCCGGGGGGCTGGATGAACATGGCTACACCTTC
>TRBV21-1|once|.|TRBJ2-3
CASSNPSGQVSPDTQYF
TGTGCCAGCAGCAACCCTTCGGGACAGGTCAGTCCAGATACGCAGTATTTT
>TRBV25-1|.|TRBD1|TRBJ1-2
CASSDQGENYGYTF
TGTGCCAGCAGTGATCAGGGGGAGAACTATGGCTACACCTTC
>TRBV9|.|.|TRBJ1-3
CASSVGQGPGNTIYF
TGTGCCAGCAGCGTAGGCCAGGGTCCTGGAAACACCATATATTTT
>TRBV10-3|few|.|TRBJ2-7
CAIRLSRGEQYF
TGTGCCATCAGGTTAAGTAGGGGCGAGCAGTACTTC
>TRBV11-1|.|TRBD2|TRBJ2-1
CASSHLAGPYNEQFF
TGTGCCAGCAGCCACCTAGCGGGACCCTACAATGAGCAGTTCTTC
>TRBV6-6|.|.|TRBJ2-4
CASSYFSGVDIQYF
TGTGCCAGCAGTTACTTCTCAGGGGTGGACATTCAGTACTTC
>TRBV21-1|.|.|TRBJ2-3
CASRWPIATFMQDTQYF
TGTGCCAGCAGGTGGCCCATAGCCACATTCATGCAAGATACGCAGTATTTT
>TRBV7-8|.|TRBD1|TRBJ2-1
CASSPVGHRGHEQFF
TGTGCCAGCAGCCCAGTCGGTCACAGGGGGCATGAGCAGTTCTTC
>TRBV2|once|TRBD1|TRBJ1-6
CARNTGGRNSPLHF
TGTGCCAGAAACACAGGGGGAAGGAATTCACCCCTCCACTTT
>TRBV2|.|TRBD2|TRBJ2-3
CASSGTSGSTDTQYF
TGTGCCAGCAGCGGGACTAGCGGTAGCACAGATACGCAGTATTTT
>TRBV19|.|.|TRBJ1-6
CASNGGNSPLHF
TGTGCCAGTAACGGGGGGAATTCACCCCTCCACTTT
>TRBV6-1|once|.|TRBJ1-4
CASSNARTREKLFF
TGTGCCAGCAGCAACGCACGTACTCGTGAAAAACTGTTTTTT
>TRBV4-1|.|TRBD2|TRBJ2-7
CASSLRTRTSVGSVIYEQYF
TGCGCCAGCAGCCTCCGAACGAGGACTAGCGTCGGATCCGTAATCTACGAGCAGTACTTC
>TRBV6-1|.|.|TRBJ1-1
CASNRQDRRTEAFF
TGTGCCAGTAACAGACAGGATCGGCGCACTGAAGCTTTCTTT
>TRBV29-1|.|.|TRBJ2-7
CSVSTQGVGEQYF
TGCAGCGTTTCGACGCAAGGGGTTGGCGAGCAGTACTTC
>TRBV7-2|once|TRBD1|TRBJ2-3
CASSPQTGGAGDTQYF
TGTGCCAGCAGCCCTCAGACAGGGGGCGCCGGGGATACGCAGTATTTT
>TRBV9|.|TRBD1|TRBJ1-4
CASSVWGQHNEKLFF
TGTGCCAGCAGCGTATGGGGACAGCATAATGAAAAACTGTTTTTT
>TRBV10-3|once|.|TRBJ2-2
CAISLVGGPNTGELFF
TGTGCCATCAGTCTGGTCGGGGGGCCGAACACCGGGGAGCTGTTTTTT
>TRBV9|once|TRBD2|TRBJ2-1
CASSPQAGGGGSYNEQFF
TGTGCCAGCTCTCCACAAGCGGGAGGCGGGGGCTCCTACAATGAGCAGTTCTTC
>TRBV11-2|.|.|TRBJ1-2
CASASVWGYTF
TGTGCCAGCGCCAGCGTGTGGGGCTACACCTTC
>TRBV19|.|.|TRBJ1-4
CASRTGGYNEKLFF
TGTGCCAGTAGGACGGGGGGTTATAATGAAAAACTGTTTTTT
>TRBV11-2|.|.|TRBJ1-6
CASSLEGTNSPLHF
TGTGCCAGCAGCCTGGAGGGGACTAATTCACCCCTCCACTTT
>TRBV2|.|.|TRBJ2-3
CASSEAAQKGTDTQYF
TGTGCCAGCAGTGAAGCGGCCCAGAAGGGGACAGATACGCAGTATTTT
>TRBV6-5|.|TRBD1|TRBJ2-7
CASSPRDRDGEQYF
TGTGCCAGCAGTCCCCGGGACAGGGACGGCGAGCAGTACTTC
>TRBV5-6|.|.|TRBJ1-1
CASSLAGATEAFF
TGTGCCAGCAGCTTGGCAGGGGCCACTGAAGCTTTCTTT
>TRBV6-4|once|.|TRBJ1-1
CASSPEMGGMGTEAFF
TGTGCCAGCAGCCCCGAGATGGGGGGTATGGGGACTGAAGCTTTCTTT
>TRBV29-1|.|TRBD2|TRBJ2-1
CSAQTSGPPYNEQFF
TGCAGCGCCCAGACTAGCGGGCCCCCCTACAATGAGCAGTTCTTC
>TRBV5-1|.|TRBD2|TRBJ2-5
CASSLGDSGGRKTQYF
TGCGCCAGCAGCTTAGGCGATAGCGGGGGGAGAAAGACCCAGTACTTC
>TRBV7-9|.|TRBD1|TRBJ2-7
CASSSRDRGKGEQYF
TGTGCCAGCAGCTCCCGGGACAGGGGGAAGGGGGAGCAGTACTTC
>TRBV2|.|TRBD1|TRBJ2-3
CASGPGTGTDTQYF
TGTGCCAGTGGCCCCGGGACAGGGACAGATACGCAGTATTTT
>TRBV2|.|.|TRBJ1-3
CASSVGQVNSGNTIYF
TGTGCCAGCAGTGTGGGTCAGGTCAACTCTGGAAACACCATATATTTT
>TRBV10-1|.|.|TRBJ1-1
CASSLLRNTEAFF
TGCGCCAGCAGCCTCCTTCGGAACACTGAAGCTTTCTTT
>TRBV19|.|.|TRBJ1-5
CASTAWRGRGQPQHF
TGTGCCAGTACCGCGTGGCGGGGGAGAGGTCAGCCCCAGCATTTT
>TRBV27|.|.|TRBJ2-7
CASSFLTLAQEGEQYF
TGTGCCAGCAGTTTTCTAACACTAGCACAAGAGGGGGAGCAGTACTTC
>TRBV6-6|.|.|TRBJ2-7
CASSYSIQSGSEQYF
TGTGCCAGCAGTTACTCGATCCAATCCGGGAGCGAGCAGTACTTC
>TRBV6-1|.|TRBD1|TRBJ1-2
CASSDPGRGLANYGYTF
TGTGCCAGCAGTGACCCCGGGAGGGGGCTCGCTAACTATGGCTACACCTTC
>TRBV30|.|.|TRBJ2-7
CAWTLKAGFSGAYEQYF
TGTGCCTGGACCTTAAAAGCCGGGTTCTCAGGGGCCTACGAGCAGTACTTC
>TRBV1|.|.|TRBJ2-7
CTSSRETGTGSYEQYF
TGCACCAGCAGCCGAGAGACCGGGACAGGGTCCTACGAGCAGTACTTC
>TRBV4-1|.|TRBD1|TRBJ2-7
CASSQEGTGEAYEQYF
TGCGCCAGCAGCCAAGAGGGGACAGGGGAAGCCTACGAGCAGTACTTC
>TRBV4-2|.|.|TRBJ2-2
CASSQARGGGTGELFF
TGTGCCAGCAGCCAAGCCCGGGGAGGGGGCACCGGGGAGCTGTTTTTT